This TCR beta chain comes out of a study of response to subunit inactivated influenza vaccine. MiXCR was run by TCRdb on the RT-PCR reads, yielding one entry per CDR3 protein. The data show about 530,000 distinct CDR3 sequences, with 10% to 15% seen just once and under 15% held by the top ten. This CDR3 comprises 14 residues. The chain is built from TRBV21-1 and TRBJ2-2. TRBV21-1 is shown as a pseudogene. The clonotype originates from a man between 50 and 59 years old who received an inactivated influenza vaccine. This material consisted of PBMCs from blood, taken 45 days after vaccination. CDR3 residues: CASSKPGITGELFF. The CDR3, as DNA: TGTGCCAGCAGCAAGCCAGGTATCACCGGGGAGCTGTTTTTT.